These 32 T cell receptor beta chains originate from one sample sequenced in a study of blood T cell repertoires in COVID-19. Clones were read by immunoSEQ multiplex PCR, and TCRdb kept only the in-frame ones, dropping some. Of approximately 80,000 clones listed, 81% are singletons. Sequenced: peripheral blood. The source is an elderly man with acute or convalescent COVID-19.

This clone was counted a single time. V usage is TRBV5-1 and J usage is TRBJ2-4; D perhaps matches TRBD1 (5 bases). CDR3 length equals 13 residues. V lost 8 bases and J 0 bases, leaving 9 bases between the germline ends. Germline V gene lookup returns CDR1 SGHRS and CDR2 YFSETQ. CDR3 protein: CASSTEAKNIQYF. Here the CDR3 DNA reads TGCGCCAGTTCGACAGAAGCCAAAAACATTCAGTACTTC.

The chain is built from TRBV28 and TRBJ2-7, with 8 bases fitting TRBD2. CDR3 length: 14 amino acids. The germline V gene encodes CDR1 MDHEN and CDR2 SYDVKM. Trimming took 6 bases from V and 3 from J; bases not matched to a gene: 7. The CDR3 nucleotides are TGTGCCAGCAGAGCCTCTAGCGGGTTCTACGAGCAGTACTTC. It is translated as CASRASSGFYEQYF.

The chain employs TRBV5-5 and TRBJ2-5, with TRBD2 matching over 10 bases. CDR1 and CDR2 (germline): SGHKS, YYEKEE (reference sequence). With 1 base clipped from V and 8 bases from J, the junction kept 8 bases outside the gene matches. The CDR3 is 15 amino acids. This CDR3 is CASSLRTSGSGTQYF. The CDR3 DNA is TGTGCCAGCAGCTTGAGGACTAGCGGCTCGGGCACCCAGTACTTC. The complete variable domain, with remaining parts taken from reference TRBV5-5 and TRBJ2-5, reads DAGVTQSPTHLIKTRGQQVTLRCSPISGHKSVSWYQQVLGQGPQFIFQYYEKEERGRGNFPDRFSARQFPNYSSELNVNALLLGDSALYLCASSLRTSGSGTQYFGPGTRLLVL.

The chain links TRBV14 to TRBJ1-2; 9 nucleotides match TRBD1. There are 15 residues in the CDR3. From germline, CDR1 is SGHDN and CDR2 FVKESK. The J segment lost 4 bases and the V segment lost 2 bases, leaving 5 bases of the junction unmatched. CDR3 sequence: CASSQYRGQGYGYTF. The CDR3 DNA sequence: TGTGCCAGCAGCCAATACAGGGGGCAAGGCTATGGCTACACCTTC.

The chain employs TRBV27 and TRBJ1-2, with D possibly being TRBD1 (5 bases). Trimming cost V 6 bases and J 5 bases, with 13 bases left between them. Germline V gene lookup returns CDR1 MNHEY and CDR2 SMNVEV (reference sequence). The CDR3 has 13 residues. The DNA of the CDR3 is TGTGCCAGCAGAGAGACCTCAGGGTATGGCTACACCTTC. Encoded protein: CASRETSGYGYTF.

This clone was picked up one time. The chain carries TRBV30 and TRBJ2-5, with 7 bases matching TRBD2. CDR1 is GTSNPN and CDR2 is SVGIG in the germline V gene (reference sequence). V shed 0 bases, J shed 9 bases, and the junction held 19 bases outside the gene matches. This CDR3 is 17 amino acids long. CDR3 protein: CAWSVSGTKGLRGAQYF. The CDR3 DNA sequence: TGTGCCTGGAGTGTATCAGGGACTAAGGGGCTTCGGGGGGCCCAGTACTTC.

V and J are TRBV7-2 and TRBJ1-1, with a weak D call TRBD1 (6 bases). V was cut by 6 bases and J by 0 bases, with 11 bases left in between. This CDR3 comprises 14 residues. CDR1 and CDR2 from the germline V gene are SGHTA and FQGNSA. The CDR3 loop is CASRTGTLNTEAFF. The CDR3 nucleotides read TGTGCCAGCAGGACCGGGACATTGAACACTGAAGCTTTCTTT.

The gene calls are TRBV28 and TRBJ1-4, with D possibly being TRBD1 (5 bases). With 5 bases removed from V and 10 bases from J, the gap between germline ends came to 14 bases. The germline CDR1 and CDR2 sequences are MDHEN and SYDVKM. CDR3 size: 13 residues. CDR3 coding DNA: TGTGCCAGCAGTACCACAGGCTCAAGAAAACTGTTTTTT. Translation: CASSTTGSRKLFF.

The gene calls are TRBV19 and TRBJ2-6, with a weak D call TRBD2 (5 bases). CDR1 is LNHDA, CDR2 SQIVND, per germline (reference sequence). This CDR3 spans 15 amino acids. V lost 5 bases and J lost 2, with 10 bases in between. The CDR3 loop is CASSPYGAGANVLTF. CDR3 sequence (DNA): TGTGCCAGTAGTCCTTACGGGGCTGGGGCCAACGTCCTGACTTTC.

Only one count was recorded for this clone. This chain uses TRBV30 with TRBJ1-2; D may be TRBD1 (6 bases). This CDR3 comprises 16 residues. Trimming stripped 5 bases from V and 5 bases from J, with 24 bases between. Germline CDR1 GTSNPN, CDR2 SVGIG (reference sequence). The CDR3 loop is CAWFQTGRNQGYGYTF. Here the CDR3 DNA reads TGTGCCTGGTTCCAGACAGGACGTAATCAGGGGTATGGCTACACCTTC. Combining the CDR3 with reference TRBV30 and TRBJ1-2 gives the whole variable domain SQTIHQWPATLVQPVGSPLSLECTVEGTSNPNLYWYRQAAGRGLQLLFYSVGIGQISSEVPQNLSASRPQDRQFILSSKKLLLSDSGFYLCAWFQTGRNQGYGYTFGSGTRLTVV.

This chain joins TRBV19 and TRBJ2-3; the match to TRBD1 covers 7 bases. CDR1 and CDR2 from the germline V gene are LNHDA and SQIVND (reference sequence). The CDR3 contains 18 residues. Trimming took 5 bases from V and 0 from J; bases not matched to a gene: 14. The DNA of the CDR3 is TGTGCCAGTAGTGCCGACAAATGGACAGGTGCTAGCACAGATACGCAGTATTTT. Protein: CASSADKWTGASTDTQYF.

This clone was seen once. CDR3 protein: CASRATGGSYEQYF. CDR3 nucleotide sequence: TGTGCCAGCAGGGCGACAGGGGGAAGCTACGAGCAGTACTTC. This rearrangement joins TRBV2 to TRBJ2-7; TRBD1 aligns across 9 bases. The CDR3 sequence is 14 residues long. The V gene's germline CDR1 is SNHLY and CDR2 FYNNEI. The J segment lost 3 bases and the V segment lost 6 bases, leaving 6 bases of the junction unmatched.

This sequence joins TRBV18 and TRBJ2-1; 9 positions agree with TRBD2. With 3 bases clipped from V and 6 bases from J, the junction kept 3 bases outside the gene matches. Germline V gene sequence: CDR1 KGHSH, CDR2 LQKENI. This CDR3 has 14 residues. The CDR3 here is CASSPGLASNEQFF. In nucleotides, the CDR3 is TGTGCCAGCTCACCCGGACTAGCGAGCAATGAGCAGTTCTTC.

Only one count was recorded for this clone. The chain has TRBV20-1 and TRBJ2-7, with D hard to call. CDR3 length: 11 amino acids. CDR1 is DFQATT and CDR2 is SNEGSKA in the germline V gene (reference sequence). V shed 5 bases and J shed 3 bases, with 8 bases lying between them. The CDR3 DNA reads TGCAGTGCTCCCAAAAACTACGAGCAGTACTTC. This gives the protein CSAPKNYEQYF.

This clone was seen only once. J is TRBJ1-1 and V is TRBV7-9; 9 nucleotides align to TRBD1. Germline V CDR1 and CDR2: SEHNR, FQNEAQ (reference sequence). The CDR3 is 16 amino acids. The V gene end was trimmed by 4 bases and the J gene end by 5 bases; junction bases not matched to a gene: 11. The CDR3 DNA reads as TGTGCCAGCAGCTCGGGACAGGGAATAGTCTCAACTGAAGCTTTCTTT. Its protein is CASSSGQGIVSTEAFF.

This clone was recorded once. This sample includes further DNA sequences coding for the same CDR3. The chain combines TRBV7-3 with TRBJ2-2; 8 nucleotides agree with TRBD2. The CDR3 runs to 18 residues. CDR1 is SGHTA and CDR2 is FQGTGA in the germline V gene. After removal of 1 base from V and 4 bases from J, the junction contained 11 bases not matched to a gene. CDR3 residues: CASSLSSGGRRGTGELFF. The CDR3 coding sequence is TGTGCCAGCAGCTTAAGTTCGGGGGGGCGGCGAGGCACCGGGGAGCTGTTTTTT.

The chain recombines TRBV2 with TRBJ1-2; D might be TRBD1 (5 bases). V was shortened by 7 bases and J by 4 bases, with 13 bases between the two germline ends. Germline V gene data show CDR1 as SNHLY and CDR2 as FYNNEI. This CDR3 has 13 residues. CDR3 bases: TGTGCCAGCACAGGGAGGGCGGGCTATGGCTACACCTTC. It specifies CASTGRAGYGYTF.

In this sample, this clone turned up a few times. The chain uses TRBV27 and TRBJ1-2, with D possibly being TRBD1 (6 bases). The CDR3 length is 15 residues. V lost 7 bases and J 2 bases, leaving 17 bases between the germline ends. CDR1 is MNHEY, CDR2 SMNVEV, per germline (reference sequence). The CDR3 coding sequence is TGTGCCAGCAAAATCAGGGGAGGGTCAAACTATGGCTACACCTTC. This gives the protein CASKIRGGSNYGYTF.

This clone was observed a handful of times. This chain uses TRBV29-1 with TRBJ2-3; 9 bases map to TRBD1. Trimming at V came to 4 bases and at J to 0 bases, leaving 5 bases not matched to a gene. This CDR3 region has 15 residues. Looked up from germline, CDR1 is SQVTM and CDR2 is ANQGSEA. The CDR3 DNA sequence: TGCAGCGTTGCCGGGACAGGGACCAGCACAGATACGCAGTATTTT. Its translation is CSVAGTGTSTDTQYF.

The CDR3, as DNA: TGTGCCAGCAGTTCCCCACGACTAGCGGGAACCTACGAGCAGTACTTC. It translates to CASSSPRLAGTYEQYF. The chain couples TRBV6-2 or TRBV6-3 to TRBJ2-7; TRBD2 matches 11 bases. Germline loops: CDR1 MNHEY, CDR2 SVGEGT. J was trimmed by 2 bases and V by 4 bases; bases with no gene match: 7. The CDR3 extends over 16 amino acids.

Concerning this clone: The same CDR3 can be traced to other DNA sequences in this sample. CDR3 nucleotide sequence: TGCGCCAGCAGCTTGGGAGTGCCGGGCGAGCAGTACTTC. The encoded protein is CASSLGVPGEQYF. The chain carries TRBV5-1 and TRBJ2-7, with D uncertain. The length of the CDR3 is 13 residues. The germline V gene has CDR1 SGHRS and CDR2 YFSETQ. Trimming stripped 0 bases from V and 6 bases from J, with 10 bases between.

The V call is TRBV5-1, the J call TRBJ2-3, with D hard to call. The CDR3 spans 14 residues. Germline V gene data show CDR1 as SGHRS and CDR2 as YFSETQ. V was trimmed by 0 bases and J by 2 bases, leaving 7 bases between them. In nucleotides, the CDR3 is TGCGCCAGCAGCTTGGTAGATCTCACAGATACGCAGTATTTT. Its translation is CASSLVDLTDTQYF.

The gene calls are TRBV2 and TRBJ2-2; tentatively, D is TRBD1 (6 bases). Germline assignment: CDR1 SNHLY and CDR2 FYNNEI. The CDR3 has 13 residues. Trimming removed 7 bases from V and 3 bases from J, with 9 bases in between. CDR3 in amino acids: CASKGVDTGELFF. The CDR3 region has the DNA TGTGCCAGCAAGGGGGTGGACACCGGGGAGCTGTTTTTT.

The chain recombines TRBV5-1 with TRBJ1-3; D is unresolved. With 2 bases removed from V and 4 bases from J, the gap between germline ends came to 10 bases. From germline, CDR1 is SGHRS and CDR2 YFSETQ. This CDR3 spans 14 amino acids. As DNA, the CDR3 is TGCGCCAGCAGCTTCACCGGTCCCGGAAACACCATATATTTT. Encoded protein: CASSFTGPGNTIYF.

The chain joins TRBV10-3 to TRBJ1-5; perhaps TRBD1 as D (5 bases). Germline loops: CDR1 ENHRY, CDR2 SYGVKD. The germline V and J ends were trimmed by 4 bases and 1 base, with 8 bases remaining between them. The CDR3 has 14 residues. In DNA form, the CDR3 reads TGTGCCATCAGTGCGGAGGGGAGCAATCAGCCCCAGCATTTT. As protein: CAISAEGSNQPQHF.

V usage is TRBV6-5 and J usage is TRBJ2-4, with D possibly matching TRBD2 (6 bases). The CDR3 contains 15 residues. Germline V gives CDR1 MNHEY, CDR2 SVGAGI. Trimming removed 0 bases from V and 3 bases from J, with 9 bases in between. The CDR3 DNA is TGTGCCAGCAGTTACTCCGGGACTTTCAAAAACATTCAGTACTTC. This sequence encodes CASSYSGTFKNIQYF.

The chain links TRBV10-1 to TRBJ2-3; 9 bases agree with TRBD2. The ends lost 4 bases at V and 5 bases at J; junction bases unmatched: 16. This CDR3 spans 18 amino acids. Germline values: CDR1 WNHNN, CDR2 SYGVQD (reference sequence). The DNA of the CDR3 is TGCGCCAGCAGTGGACTAGCGGATACCCACAGATACGTAGATACGCAGTATTTT. Translated, it gives CASSGLADTHRYVDTQYF.

The V call is TRBV30, the J call TRBJ2-1; TRBD2 agrees at 8 bases. J lost 6 bases, V lost 3 bases, and 13 bases had no gene match. This CDR3 is 16 amino acids long. Per germline, CDR1 GTSNPN and CDR2 SVGIG (reference sequence). CDR3 protein: CAWRAGGQLTSNEQFF. DNA of the CDR3: TGTGCCTGGAGGGCGGGAGGACAGCTTACCAGCAATGAGCAGTTCTTC.

V and J are TRBV11-2 and TRBJ2-1; 13 bases are a match to TRBD2. The CDR3 length is 16 residues. Germline CDR1 is SGHAT and CDR2 is FQNNGV. V shed 4 bases, J shed 7 bases, and the junction held 7 bases outside the gene matches. CDR3 sequence: CASSSGLAGVRNEQFF. CDR3 in DNA: TGTGCCAGCAGCTCCGGACTAGCGGGAGTTCGGAATGAGCAGTTCTTC.

The gene calls are TRBV7-9 and TRBJ2-1, with D tentatively TRBD1 (5 bases). The V gene's germline CDR1 is SEHNR and CDR2 FQNEAQ (reference sequence). This CDR3 has 16 amino acids. The V end lost 2 bases, the J end lost 4 bases, and 15 bases lay between the germline ends. The DNA for the CDR3 is TGTGCCAGCAGCTTAAGAAGGGGTCCATCATACAATGAGCAGTTCTTC. Protein: CASSLRRGPSYNEQFF.

The CDR3 coding sequence is TGTGCCAGCAGTTACGCTACTTTACAGGGCGATGGCTACACCTTC. Translated, it gives CASSYATLQGDGYTF. The rearrangement links TRBV6-6 to TRBJ1-2, with D perhaps matching TRBD1 (6 bases). The CDR3 has 15 amino acids. Germline V lookup: CDR1 MNHNY, CDR2 SVGAGI (reference sequence). The V gene lost 2 bases and the J gene lost 6 bases, with 16 bases spanning the gap.

The V gene is TRBV5-6, the J gene TRBJ2-2; the match to TRBD1 covers 8 bases. Germline V gene sequence: CDR1 SGHDT, CDR2 YYEEEE. The J segment lost 1 base and the V segment lost 4 bases, leaving 6 bases of the junction unmatched. The CDR3 length is 16 residues. CDR3 DNA: TGTGCCAGCAGCCGTCGCGGGACAGGGAACACCGGGGAGCTGTTTTTT. This sequence encodes CASSRRGTGNTGELFF.